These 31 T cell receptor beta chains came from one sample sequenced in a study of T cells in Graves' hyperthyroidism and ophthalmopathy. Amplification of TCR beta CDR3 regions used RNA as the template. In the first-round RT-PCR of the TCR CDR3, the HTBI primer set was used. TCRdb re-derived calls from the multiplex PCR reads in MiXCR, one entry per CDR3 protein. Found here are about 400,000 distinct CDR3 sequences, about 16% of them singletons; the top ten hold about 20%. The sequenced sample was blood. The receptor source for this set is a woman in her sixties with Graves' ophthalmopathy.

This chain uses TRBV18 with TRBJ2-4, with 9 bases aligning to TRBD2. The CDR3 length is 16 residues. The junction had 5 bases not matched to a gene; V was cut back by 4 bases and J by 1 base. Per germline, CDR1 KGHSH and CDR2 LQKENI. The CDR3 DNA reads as TGTGCCAGCTCACTGACTAGCGGACCCGCCAAAAACATTCAGTACTTC. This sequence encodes CASSLTSGPAKNIQYF. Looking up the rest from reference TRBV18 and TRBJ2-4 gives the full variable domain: NAGVMQNPRHLVRRRGQEARLRCSPMKGHSHVYWYRQLPEEGLKFMVYLQKENIIDESGMPKERFSAEFPKEGPSILRIQQVVRGDSAAYFCASSLTSGPAKNIQYFGAGTRLSVL.

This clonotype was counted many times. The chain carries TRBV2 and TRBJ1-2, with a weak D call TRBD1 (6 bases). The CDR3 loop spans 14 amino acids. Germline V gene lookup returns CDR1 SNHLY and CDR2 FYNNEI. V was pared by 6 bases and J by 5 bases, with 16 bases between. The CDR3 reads CASRIPGAKYGYTF. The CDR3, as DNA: TGTGCCAGCAGGATTCCAGGGGCGAAGTATGGCTACACCTTC.

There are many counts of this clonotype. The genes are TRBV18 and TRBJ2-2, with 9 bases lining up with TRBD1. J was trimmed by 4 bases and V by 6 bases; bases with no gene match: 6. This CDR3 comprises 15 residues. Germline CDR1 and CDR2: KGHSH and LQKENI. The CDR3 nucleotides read TGTGCCAGCTCGTCCGGGACAGGGACCACCGGGGAGCTGTTTTTT. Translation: CASSSGTGTTGELFF.

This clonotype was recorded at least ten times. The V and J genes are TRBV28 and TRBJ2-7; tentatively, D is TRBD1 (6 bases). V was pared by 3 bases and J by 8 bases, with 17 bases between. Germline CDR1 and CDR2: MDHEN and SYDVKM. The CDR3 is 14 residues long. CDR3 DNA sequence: TGTGCCAGCAGTTTGGACAGTGGGGACGCCCAGCAGTACTTC. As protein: CASSLDSGDAQQYF.

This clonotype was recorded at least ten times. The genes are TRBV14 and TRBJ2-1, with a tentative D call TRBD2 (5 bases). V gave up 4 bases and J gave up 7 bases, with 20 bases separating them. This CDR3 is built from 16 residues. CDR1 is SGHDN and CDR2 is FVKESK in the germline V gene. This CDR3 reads CASSPPSVRGRNEQFF. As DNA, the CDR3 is TGTGCCAGCAGCCCCCCCTCCGTCCGGGGTCGGAATGAGCAGTTCTTC.

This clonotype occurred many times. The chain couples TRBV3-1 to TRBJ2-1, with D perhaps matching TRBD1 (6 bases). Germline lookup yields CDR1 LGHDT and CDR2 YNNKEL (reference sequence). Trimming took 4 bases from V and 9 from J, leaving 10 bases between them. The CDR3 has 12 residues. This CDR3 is CASSLIGGEQFF. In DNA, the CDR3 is TGTGCCAGCAGCCTGATAGGGGGTGAGCAGTTCTTC.

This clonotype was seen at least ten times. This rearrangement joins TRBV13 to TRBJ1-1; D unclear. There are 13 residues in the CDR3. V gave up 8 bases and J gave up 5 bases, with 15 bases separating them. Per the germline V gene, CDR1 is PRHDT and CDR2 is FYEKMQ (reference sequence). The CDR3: CASRGGYGTEAFF. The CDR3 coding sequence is TGTGCCAGCCGGGGAGGGTATGGGACTGAAGCTTTCTTT. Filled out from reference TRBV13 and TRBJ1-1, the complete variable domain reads AAGVIQSPRHLIKEKRETATLKCYPIPRHDTVYWYQQGPGQDPQFLISFYEKMQSDKGSIPDRFSAQQFSDYHSELNMSSLELGDSALYFCASRGGYGTEAFFGQGTRLTVV.

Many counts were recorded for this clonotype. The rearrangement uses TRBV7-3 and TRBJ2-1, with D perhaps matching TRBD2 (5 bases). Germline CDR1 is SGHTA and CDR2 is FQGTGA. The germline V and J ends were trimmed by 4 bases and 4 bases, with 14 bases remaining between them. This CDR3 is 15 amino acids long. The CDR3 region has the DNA TGTGCCAGCAGCTCTACAGCTAGCCCATACAATGAGCAGTTCTTC. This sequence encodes CASSSTASPYNEQFF. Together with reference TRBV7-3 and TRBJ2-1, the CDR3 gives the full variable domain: GAGVSQTPSNKVTEKGKYVELRCDPISGHTALYWYRQSLGQGPEFLIYFQGTGAADDSGLPNDRFFAVRPEGSVSTLKIQRTERGDSAVYLCASSSTASPYNEQFFGPGTRLTVL.

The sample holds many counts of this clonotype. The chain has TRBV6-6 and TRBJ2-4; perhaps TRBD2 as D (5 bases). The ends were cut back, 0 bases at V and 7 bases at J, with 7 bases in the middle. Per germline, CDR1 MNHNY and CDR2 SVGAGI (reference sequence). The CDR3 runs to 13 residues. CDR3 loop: CASSYSRANIQYF. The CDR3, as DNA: TGTGCCAGCAGTTACTCGCGGGCGAACATTCAGTACTTC.

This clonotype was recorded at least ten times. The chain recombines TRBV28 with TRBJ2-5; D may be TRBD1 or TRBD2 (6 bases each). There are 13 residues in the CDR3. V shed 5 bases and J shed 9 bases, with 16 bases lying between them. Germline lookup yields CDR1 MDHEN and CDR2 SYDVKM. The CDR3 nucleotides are TGTGCCAGCAGTCACGAGCTAAGGGGGGCCCAGTACTTC. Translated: CASSHELRGAQYF.

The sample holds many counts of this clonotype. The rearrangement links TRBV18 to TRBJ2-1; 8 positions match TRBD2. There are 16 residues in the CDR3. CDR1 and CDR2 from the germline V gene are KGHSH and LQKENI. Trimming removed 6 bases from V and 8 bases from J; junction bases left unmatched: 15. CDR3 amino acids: CASSPGGVTLSHEQFF. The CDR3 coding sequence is TGTGCCAGCTCGCCGGGGGGGGTAACCCTGTCCCATGAGCAGTTCTTC.

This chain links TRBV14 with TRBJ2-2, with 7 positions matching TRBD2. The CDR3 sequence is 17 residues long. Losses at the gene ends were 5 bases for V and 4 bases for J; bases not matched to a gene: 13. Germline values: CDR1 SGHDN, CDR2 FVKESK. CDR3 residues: CASSRTSGMTSTGELFF. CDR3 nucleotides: TGTGCCAGCAGCAGGACCAGCGGGATGACGAGCACCGGGGAGCTGTTTTTT.

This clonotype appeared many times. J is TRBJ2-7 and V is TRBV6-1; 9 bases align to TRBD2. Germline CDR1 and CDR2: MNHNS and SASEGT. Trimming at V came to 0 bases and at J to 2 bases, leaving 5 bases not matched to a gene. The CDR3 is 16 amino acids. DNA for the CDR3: TGTGCCAGCAGTGAAGCTGTGGCGGGAGGGCCCTACGAGCAGTACTTC. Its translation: CASSEAVAGGPYEQYF.

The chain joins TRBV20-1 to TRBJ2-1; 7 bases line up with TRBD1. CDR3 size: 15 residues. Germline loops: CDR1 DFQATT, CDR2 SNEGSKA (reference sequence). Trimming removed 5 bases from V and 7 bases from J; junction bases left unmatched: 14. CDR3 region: CSALSGTDDLNEQFF. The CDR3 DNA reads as TGCAGTGCTCTCTCCGGGACAGACGACCTTAATGAGCAGTTCTTC.

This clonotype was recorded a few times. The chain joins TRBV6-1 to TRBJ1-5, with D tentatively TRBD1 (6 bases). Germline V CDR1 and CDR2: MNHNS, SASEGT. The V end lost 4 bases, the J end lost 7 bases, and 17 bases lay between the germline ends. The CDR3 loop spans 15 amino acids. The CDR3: CASSAAQGRSQPQHF. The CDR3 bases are TGTGCCAGCAGTGCCGCACAGGGCCGATCGCAGCCCCAGCATTTT.

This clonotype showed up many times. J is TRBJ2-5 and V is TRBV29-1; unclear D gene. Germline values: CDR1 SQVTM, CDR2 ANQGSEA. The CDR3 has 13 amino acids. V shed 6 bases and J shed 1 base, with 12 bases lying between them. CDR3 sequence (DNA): TGCAGCGTAGCCCCAGTTACCCAAGAGACCCAGTACTTC. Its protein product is CSVAPVTQETQYF.

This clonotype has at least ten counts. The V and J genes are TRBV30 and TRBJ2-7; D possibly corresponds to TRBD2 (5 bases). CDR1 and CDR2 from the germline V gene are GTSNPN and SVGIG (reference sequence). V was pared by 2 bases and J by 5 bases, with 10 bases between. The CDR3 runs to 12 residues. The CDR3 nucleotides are TGTGCCTGGAGTAGGGAGTACGACGAGCAGTACTTC. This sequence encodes CAWSREYDEQYF.

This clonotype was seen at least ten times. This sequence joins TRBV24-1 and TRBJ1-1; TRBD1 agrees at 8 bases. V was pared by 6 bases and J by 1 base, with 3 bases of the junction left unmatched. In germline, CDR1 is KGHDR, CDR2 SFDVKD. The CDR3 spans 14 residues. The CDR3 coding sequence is TGTGCCACCAGTCAGGGGGCCTCGAACACTGAAGCTTTCTTT. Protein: CATSQGASNTEAFF.

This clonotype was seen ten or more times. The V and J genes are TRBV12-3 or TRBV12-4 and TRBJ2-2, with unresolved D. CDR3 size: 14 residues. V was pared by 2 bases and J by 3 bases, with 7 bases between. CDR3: CASSLLQYTGELFF. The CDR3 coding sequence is TGTGCCAGCAGTTTATTGCAGTACACCGGGGAGCTGTTTTTT.

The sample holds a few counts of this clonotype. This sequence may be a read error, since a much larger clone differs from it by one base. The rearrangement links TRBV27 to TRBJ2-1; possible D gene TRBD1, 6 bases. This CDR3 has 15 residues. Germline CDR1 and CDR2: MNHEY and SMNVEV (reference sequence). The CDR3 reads CASSYYLQGSNEQSF. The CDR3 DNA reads TGTGCCAGCAGTTACTACCTACAGGGTTCCAATGAGCAGTCCTTC.

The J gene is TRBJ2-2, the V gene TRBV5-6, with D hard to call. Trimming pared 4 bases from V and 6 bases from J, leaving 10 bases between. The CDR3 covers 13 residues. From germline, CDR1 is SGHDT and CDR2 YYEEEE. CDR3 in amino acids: CASSIHAPGELFF. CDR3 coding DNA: TGTGCCAGCAGCATACATGCCCCCGGGGAGCTGTTTTTT.

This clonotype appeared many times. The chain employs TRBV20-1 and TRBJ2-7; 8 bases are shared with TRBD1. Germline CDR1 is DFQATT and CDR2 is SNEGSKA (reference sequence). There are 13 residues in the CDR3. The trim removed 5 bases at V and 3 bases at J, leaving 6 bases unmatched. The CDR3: CSAAGQGRYEQYF. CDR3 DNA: TGCAGTGCTGCCGGACAGGGCCGCTACGAGCAGTACTTC.

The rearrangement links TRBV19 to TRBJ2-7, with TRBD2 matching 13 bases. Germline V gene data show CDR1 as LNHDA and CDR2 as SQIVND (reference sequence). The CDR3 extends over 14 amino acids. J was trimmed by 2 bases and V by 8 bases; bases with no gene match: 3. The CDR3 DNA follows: TGTGCCAGTCGGACTAGCGGGGGAACCTACGAGCAGTACTTC. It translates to CASRTSGGTYEQYF.

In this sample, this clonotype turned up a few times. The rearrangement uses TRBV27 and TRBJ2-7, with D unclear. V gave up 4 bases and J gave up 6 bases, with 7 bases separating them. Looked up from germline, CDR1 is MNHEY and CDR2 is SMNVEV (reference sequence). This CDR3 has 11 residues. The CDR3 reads CASSSQTEQYF. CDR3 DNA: TGTGCCAGCAGTTCTCAGACCGAGCAGTACTTC.

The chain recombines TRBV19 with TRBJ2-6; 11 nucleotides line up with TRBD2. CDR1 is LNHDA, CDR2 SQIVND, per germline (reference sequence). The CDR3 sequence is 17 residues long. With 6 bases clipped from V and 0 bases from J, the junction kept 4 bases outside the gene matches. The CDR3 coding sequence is TGTGCCAGTAGGCTAGCGGGAGGCTCCTCTGGGGCCAACGTCCTGACTTTC. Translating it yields CASRLAGGSSGANVLTF.

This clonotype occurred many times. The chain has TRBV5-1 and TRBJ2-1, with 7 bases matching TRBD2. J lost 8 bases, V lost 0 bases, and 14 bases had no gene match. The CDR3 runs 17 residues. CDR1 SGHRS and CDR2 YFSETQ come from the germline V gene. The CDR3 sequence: CASSLGRGGSLPHEQFF. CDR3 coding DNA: TGCGCCAGCAGCTTGGGTCGTGGCGGGAGTCTGCCCCATGAGCAGTTCTTC.

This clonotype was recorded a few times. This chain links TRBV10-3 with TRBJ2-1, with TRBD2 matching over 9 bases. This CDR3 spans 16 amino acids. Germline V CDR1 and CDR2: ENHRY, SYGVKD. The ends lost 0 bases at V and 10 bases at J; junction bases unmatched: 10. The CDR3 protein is CAISESGVAGVREQFF. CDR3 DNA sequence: TGTGCCATCAGTGAGTCGGGGGTAGCGGGAGTTAGGGAGCAGTTCTTC.

In DNA form, the CDR3 reads TGTGCCAGCAGTGACGTCACTGGCGGCAACACAGATACGCAGTATTTT. Residues: CASSDVTGGNTDTQYF. The chain joins TRBV2 to TRBJ2-3; D unresolved. The CDR3 runs 16 residues. The germline V gene encodes CDR1 SNHLY and CDR2 FYNNEI. With 3 bases removed from V and 2 bases from J, the gap between germline ends came to 15 bases.

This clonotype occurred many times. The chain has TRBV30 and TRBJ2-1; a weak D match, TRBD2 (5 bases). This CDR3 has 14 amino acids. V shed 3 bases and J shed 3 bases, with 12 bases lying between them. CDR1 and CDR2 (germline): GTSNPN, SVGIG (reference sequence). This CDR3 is CAWSPGIDYNEQFF. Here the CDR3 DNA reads TGTGCCTGGAGCCCCGGGATCGACTACAATGAGCAGTTCTTC.

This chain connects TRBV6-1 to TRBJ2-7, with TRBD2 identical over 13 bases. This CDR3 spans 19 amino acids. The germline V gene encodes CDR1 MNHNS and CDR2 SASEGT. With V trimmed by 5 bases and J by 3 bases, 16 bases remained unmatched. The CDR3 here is CASSRGPGTSGNWVYEQYF. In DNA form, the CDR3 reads TGTGCCAGCAGTCGGGGCCCCGGGACTAGCGGGAATTGGGTCTACGAGCAGTACTTC.

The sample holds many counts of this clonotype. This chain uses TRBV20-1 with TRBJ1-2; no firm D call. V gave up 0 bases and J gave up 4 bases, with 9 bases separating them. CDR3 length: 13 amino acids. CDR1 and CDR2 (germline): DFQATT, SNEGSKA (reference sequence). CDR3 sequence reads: CSAREGRAYGYTF. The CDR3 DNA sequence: TGCAGTGCTAGAGAGGGTAGGGCCTATGGCTACACCTTC.